Each of the 10 T cell receptor beta chains below was sequenced from the same sample in a study of T-cell memory formation after mild COVID-19. Via MiXCR, TCRdb re-called the 5' RACE reads, giving one row per CDR3 protein. The sample carries 120,000 to 150,000 distinct CDR3 sequences, roughly 13% recorded once. Sequenced material: PBMCs or a T cell subset sorted from them (not recorded which). Every receptor here comes from an adult woman who had mild COVID-19 (a few samples of this study predate the infection). Cell type and time point are not known.

This clonotype was seen a handful of times. V and J are TRBV20-1 and TRBJ2-1; no clear D gene. The germline gives CDR1 DFQATT, CDR2 SNEGSKA (reference sequence). The V gene lost 3 bases and the J gene lost 4 bases, with 10 bases spanning the gap. The CDR3 runs to 13 residues. CDR3 coding DNA: TGCAGTGCTAGGGCAGCGTCATACAATGAGCAGTTCTTC. This codes for CSARAASYNEQFF.

This clonotype occurred a few times. The chain recombines TRBV20-1 with TRBJ2-7; D is uncertain. This CDR3 spans 12 amino acids. V shed 0 bases and J shed 2 bases, with 5 bases lying between them. CDR1 DFQATT and CDR2 SNEGSKA come from the germline V gene (reference sequence). Written as DNA, the CDR3 is TGCAGTGCTAGAGATCTTGCCTACGAGCAGTACTTC. Translated: CSARDLAYEQYF.

This clonotype was recorded a few times. CDR3 nucleotide sequence: TGCGCCAGCAGCCTGGAAGGGACACCTTACGAGCAGTACTTC. Translating gives CASSLEGTPYEQYF. The chain joins TRBV4-1 to TRBJ2-7; the D gene is possibly TRBD1 (6 bases). This CDR3 comprises 14 residues. Looked up from germline, CDR1 is MGHRA and CDR2 is YSYEKL. The V and J ends lost 4 bases and 4 bases respectively, with 14 bases between them.

This clonotype was seen only a few times. The V and J genes are TRBV12-5 and TRBJ2-1; D may be TRBD1 (6 bases). V gave up 9 bases and J gave up 4 bases, with 7 bases separating them. Germline V gene lookup returns CDR1 LGHNT and CDR2 FRNRAP. This CDR3 is 11 amino acids long. The CDR3 region has the DNA TGTGCTAGAACAGGGTACAATGAGCAGTTCTTC. Translated: CARTGYNEQFF.

DNA for the CDR3: TGTGCCATCTCAGGAGGGGAGAGTCAGCCCCAGCATTTT. It specifies CAISGGESQPQHF. The chain recombines TRBV6-1 with TRBJ1-5; D is perhaps TRBD1 (5 bases). This CDR3 has 13 residues. The germline V gene has CDR1 MNHNS and CDR2 SASEGT. The V gene lost 10 bases and the J gene lost 6 bases, with 16 bases spanning the gap.

This rearrangement joins TRBV19 to TRBJ2-5; 7 bases align to TRBD2. The trim removed 3 bases at V and 0 bases at J, leaving 4 bases unmatched. CDR1 and CDR2 from the germline V gene are LNHDA and SQIVND (reference sequence). The length of the CDR3 is 15 residues. CDR3 DNA sequence: TGTGCCAGTAGTATGAGCGGGACTTACCAAGAGACCCAGTACTTC. Translation gives CASSMSGTYQETQYF.

V is TRBV12-3 or TRBV12-4 and J is TRBJ2-2; D is unclear. The CDR3 length is 14 residues. V was shortened by 6 bases and J by 7 bases, with 15 bases between the two germline ends. CDR3 sequence: CASSSSPWGGELFF. CDR3 in DNA: TGTGCCAGCAGCTCCTCCCCGTGGGGCGGGGAGCTGTTTTTT.

This chain links TRBV20-1 with TRBJ1-2, with D hard to call. This CDR3 is built from 14 residues. The ends were cut back, 0 bases at V and 3 bases at J, with 11 bases in the middle. CDR1 and CDR2 from the germline V gene are DFQATT and SNEGSKA (reference sequence). The CDR3: CSARDRTGDYGYTF. Written as DNA, the CDR3 is TGCAGTGCTAGAGATCGGACGGGTGACTATGGCTACACCTTC.

The chain carries TRBV7-8 and TRBJ2-2; D is uncertain. Germline V gene data show CDR1 as SGHVS and CDR2 as FQNEAQ. The CDR3 sequence is 14 residues long. V lost 10 bases to trimming and J lost 4 bases, with 16 bases between them. CDR3 DNA: TGTGCCACCCCATCGGGTTACGGCACCGGGGAGCTGTTTTTT. Encoded protein: CATPSGYGTGELFF.

This clonotype was found a few times. The chain uses TRBV13 and TRBJ2-7; TRBD2 matches at 7 bases. There are 14 residues in the CDR3. Per the germline V gene, CDR1 is PRHDT and CDR2 is FYEKMQ (reference sequence). V dropped 5 bases and J dropped 4; count of bases not matched to a gene: 8. The CDR3 coding sequence is TGTGCCAGCAGCGTCGGACTAGGAAGTTACGAGCAGTACTTC. This sequence encodes CASSVGLGSYEQYF.